This entry lists 23 T cell receptor beta chains sequenced from one sample in a study of regulatory T cells in long-lasting Graves disease (dated by TCRdb to the early 2020s). The meaning of the sample's time point label: newly diagnosed GD, antithyroid drugs for less than 3 months. For both TCR sequencing and RNA sequencing, RNA was extracted from PBMCs in TRIzol. Library preparation used multiplex PCR. Sequencing was performed on an Illumina HiSeq 4000. iRepertoire HTBI primers and Arm-PCR amplification of CDR3 regions were used to construct TCR beta libraries. The public reads were reanalyzed by TCRdb: fastp trimming at Q25, MiXCR alignment, in-frame beta chains only. Each CDR3 protein gets just one entry, which takes the most common genes and DNA from the rows behind it. The sample data list 300,000 to 400,000 distinct CDR3 sequences, and about 16% of these were observed just once. The ten top clones hold approximately 21% of the sample.

Sequencing used peripheral blood mononuclear cells (PBMCs), obtained at new diagnosis, from a patient treated with antithyroid drugs. All receptors derive from a female donor with Graves disease.

This clonotype was picked up a small number of times. The chain uses TRBV9 and TRBJ1-2, with 8 bases matching TRBD1. Germline V gene sequence: CDR1 SGDLS, CDR2 YYNGEE. With V trimmed by 3 bases and J by 3 bases, 4 bases remained unmatched. This CDR3 is built from 14 residues. DNA for the CDR3: TGTGCCAGCAGCGCCGGACAGGGACACTATGGCTACACCTTC. Protein sequence: CASSAGQGHYGYTF.

Only a few counts were recorded for this clonotype. V is TRBV4-2 and J is TRBJ2-2, with 16 bases matching TRBD2. In germline, CDR1 is LGHNA, CDR2 YNFKEQ. The CDR3 covers 18 residues. The V gene end was trimmed by 3 bases and the J gene end by 5 bases; junction bases not matched to a gene: 6. CDR3 sequence (DNA): TGTGCCAGCAGCCAGGGACTAGCGGGGGGGGGGAGGACCGGGGAGCTGTTTTTT. As protein: CASSQGLAGGGRTGELFF.

There are many counts of this clonotype. The CDR3 DNA reads as TGTGCCAGCAGCTTGACAGGCGAGACCCAGTACTTC. Protein: CASSLTGETQYF. V gene TRBV28 combines with J gene TRBJ2-5, with D tentatively TRBD1 (6 bases). Germline V CDR1 and CDR2: MDHEN, SYDVKM. V was clipped by 6 bases and J by 5 bases, with 10 bases between them. The CDR3 length is 12 residues.

This clonotype was detected ten times or more. V and J are TRBV9 and TRBJ1-5, with D perhaps matching TRBD1 (5 bases). The germline V gene has CDR1 SGDLS and CDR2 YYNGEE. The V and J ends lost 6 bases and 6 bases respectively, with 13 bases between them. The CDR3 contains 13 residues. The CDR3 nucleotides are TGTGCCAGCACCCAGGGAAGGGTTCAGCCCCAGCATTTT. Residues: CASTQGRVQPQHF.

The sample holds many counts of this clonotype. V gene TRBV9 combines with J gene TRBJ1-1; D call uncertain. The CDR3 runs 13 residues. Trimming stripped 2 bases from V and 2 bases from J, with 7 bases between. The germline V gene encodes CDR1 SGDLS and CDR2 YYNGEE. CDR3 sequence reads: CASSVNFNTEAFF. As DNA, the CDR3 is TGTGCCAGCAGCGTTAATTTCAACACTGAAGCTTTCTTT.

The genes are TRBV6-1 and TRBJ2-7, with D possibly matching TRBD1 (6 bases). The ends were cut back, 4 bases at V and 7 bases at J, with 17 bases in the middle. CDR1 is MNHNS and CDR2 is SASEGT in the germline V gene. The CDR3 loop spans 14 amino acids. The CDR3 here is CASSADRIEAEQYF. CDR3 coding DNA: TGTGCCAGCAGTGCCGACAGGATTGAGGCGGAGCAGTACTTC.

The genes are TRBV11-2 and TRBJ1-4; 7 positions agree with TRBD1. With V trimmed by 4 bases and J by 10 bases, 9 bases remained unmatched. This CDR3 comprises 14 residues. Germline loops: CDR1 SGHAT, CDR2 FQNNGV. CDR3 coding DNA: TGTGCCAGCAGCTCGTTGGAGGGGGCGGGAAAACTGTTTTTT. Translated: CASSSLEGAGKLFF.

The V and J genes are TRBV19 and TRBJ1-5; 7 bases map to TRBD1. The CDR3 runs 13 residues. V lost 5 bases to trimming and J lost 5 bases; unmatched junction nucleotides: 3. Germline CDR1 and CDR2: LNHDA and SQIVND (reference sequence). The CDR3 region is CASSVGQYQPQHF. The DNA for the CDR3 is TGTGCCAGTAGTGTGGGACAGTATCAGCCCCAGCATTTT.

In this sample, this clonotype turned up many times. The gene calls are TRBV5-1 and TRBJ1-1; perhaps TRBD1 as D (5 bases). Germline CDR1 reads SGHRS; CDR2 reads YFSETQ. V was pared by 4 bases and J by 0 bases, with 13 bases between. The CDR3 is 15 residues long. The DNA for the CDR3 is TGCGCCAGCAGCCCCGGGGGACTTTTGAACACTGAAGCTTTCTTT. The encoded protein is CASSPGGLLNTEAFF.

This clonotype has just a few counts. The chain is built from TRBV14 and TRBJ2-3, with 12 bases fitting TRBD2. V lost 4 bases and J lost 2; bases outside the gene matches: 4. CDR1 is SGHDN and CDR2 is FVKESK in the germline V gene. This CDR3 has 16 residues. CDR3 DNA: TGTGCCAGCAGCCTCGGACTAGCGGGGATCACAGATACGCAGTATTTT. Translating it yields CASSLGLAGITDTQYF.

This clonotype was counted ten times or more. This chain uses TRBV6-2 or TRBV6-3 with TRBJ2-1, with 9 bases aligning to TRBD2. Germline lookup yields CDR1 MNHEY and CDR2 SVGEGT. J lost 8 bases, V lost 5 bases, and 19 bases had no gene match. This CDR3 is built from 18 residues. CDR3: CASSPRGVAGVIWYEQFF. The CDR3 DNA sequence: TGTGCCAGCAGTCCAAGGGGAGTAGCGGGGGTTATCTGGTATGAGCAGTTCTTC.

This clonotype was recorded many times. This chain connects TRBV30 to TRBJ1-2; 8 nucleotides line up with TRBD1. CDR1 and CDR2 (germline): GTSNPN, SVGIG (reference sequence). This CDR3 has 12 amino acids. Trimming cost V 7 bases and J 3 bases; bases outside gene matches: 4. In DNA, the CDR3 is TGTGCCTTAACAGGGGGGGACTATGGCTACACCTTC. It specifies CALTGGDYGYTF.

This clonotype came up many times. The CDR3 nucleotides are TGTGCCAGCAGTTTGTGGGGCCTCAATCAGCCCCAGCATTTT. Its translation is CASSLWGLNQPQHF. The gene calls are TRBV27 and TRBJ1-5; perhaps TRBD1 as D (5 bases). The CDR3 has 14 amino acids. V was pared by 3 bases and J by 3 bases, with 9 bases between. The germline V gene has CDR1 MNHEY and CDR2 SMNVEV (reference sequence).

This clonotype was seen at least ten times. The rearrangement links TRBV2 to TRBJ1-5, with 9 bases identical to TRBD1. In germline, CDR1 is SNHLY, CDR2 FYNNEI. This CDR3 comprises 15 residues. The junction had 4 bases not matched to a gene; V was cut back by 5 bases and J by 2 bases. This CDR3 reads CASSRRTGGNQPQHF. The CDR3 DNA reads as TGTGCCAGCAGTAGACGGACAGGGGGCAATCAGCCCCAGCATTTT.

In this sample, this clonotype turned up many times. The rearrangement links TRBV28 to TRBJ2-7, with unresolved D. Germline CDR1 and CDR2: MDHEN and SYDVKM. CDR3 length equals 13 residues. V was pared by 1 base and J by 0 bases, with 4 bases between. CDR3 region: CASSLSPSYEQYF. Written as DNA, the CDR3 is TGTGCCAGCAGTTTATCTCCCTCCTACGAGCAGTACTTC. Variable domain in full (rest from reference TRBV28 and TRBJ2-7): DVKVTQSSRYLVKRTGEKVFLECVQDMDHENMFWYRQDPGLGLRLIYFSYDVKMKEKGDIPEGYSVSREKKERFSLILESASTNQTSMYLCASSLSPSYEQYFGPGTRLTVT.

CDR3 DNA sequence: TGTGCCACCAGTGATTTAAGAGGGGGGAATCAGCCCCAGCATTTT. Translating it yields CATSDLRGGNQPQHF. The chain joins TRBV24-1 to TRBJ1-5; the D gene is possibly TRBD1 (6 bases). This CDR3 contains 15 residues. V lost 1 base and J lost 4, with 10 bases in between. Germline-derived CDR1 and CDR2 are KGHDR and SFDVKD.

This clonotype was recorded at least ten times. The chain links TRBV11-2 to TRBJ2-6; no firm D call. The CDR3 consists of 14 residues. V shed 5 bases and J shed 1 base, with 6 bases lying between them. Germline CDR1 and CDR2: SGHAT and FQNNGV. The CDR3, as DNA: TGTGCCAGCAGCCGAATTTCTGGGGCCAACGTCCTGACTTTC. It codes for CASSRISGANVLTF. Full variable domain (outside the CDR3, taken from reference TRBV11-2 and TRBJ2-6): EAGVAQSPRYKIIEKRQSVAFWCNPISGHATLYWYQQILGQGPKLLIQFQNNGVVDDSQLPKDRFSAERLKGVDSTLKIQPAKLEDSAVYLCASSRISGANVLTFGAGSRLTVL.

In its sample, this clonotype was seen many times. The genes are TRBV10-3 and TRBJ2-3; 9 bases line up with TRBD1. V was clipped by 5 bases and J by 5 bases; unmatched bases: 5. The V gene's germline CDR1 is ENHRY and CDR2 SYGVKD. The CDR3 has 14 amino acids. Written as DNA, the CDR3 is TGTGCCATCAGTAAGACAGGGGGTAAAGATACGCAGTATTTT. Protein: CAISKTGGKDTQYF.

This clonotype has just one count. The CDR3 region is CASSYQQGSWGYTF. The CDR3, as DNA: TGTGCCAGCAGCTACCAACAGGGAAGTTGGGGCTACACCTTC. The V and J genes are TRBV7-2 and TRBJ1-2, with D perhaps TRBD1 (6 bases). Deletions cut 4 bases from V and 8 bases from J, with 17 bases between. The CDR3 is made up of 14 amino acids. The germline V gene has CDR1 SGHTA and CDR2 FQGNSA.

A few counts support this clonotype. The chain combines TRBV19 with TRBJ2-1; a possible D gene is TRBD1 (6 bases). V was cut by 1 base and J by 7 bases, with 14 bases left in between. The V gene's germline CDR1 is LNHDA and CDR2 SQIVND (reference sequence). CDR3 length: 15 amino acids. This CDR3 is CASSIVQGPTNEQFF. CDR3 in DNA: TGTGCCAGTAGTATAGTTCAGGGGCCGACGAATGAGCAGTTCTTC.

This clonotype was counted many times. The chain employs TRBV27 and TRBJ2-2; TRBD2 might be the D (6 bases). This CDR3 is built from 14 residues. Trimming took off 0 bases at V and 6 bases at J, with 8 bases between the two ends. The V gene's germline CDR1 is MNHEY and CDR2 SMNVEV (reference sequence). CDR3 protein: CASSLSTSSGELFF. As DNA, the CDR3 is TGTGCCAGCAGTTTATCAACTAGCTCCGGGGAGCTGTTTTTT.

In this sample, this clonotype turned up many times. The rearrangement uses TRBV2 and TRBJ2-1; 7 bases map to TRBD1. Germline lookup yields CDR1 SNHLY and CDR2 FYNNEI. After removal of 5 bases from V and 8 bases from J, the junction contained 6 bases not matched to a gene. The CDR3 has 13 amino acids. The CDR3 nucleotides read TGTGCCAGCAGTATACAGGGGTGGGATGAGCAGTTCTTC. Translated, it gives CASSIQGWDEQFF. Full variable domain (remainder filled in from reference TRBV2 and TRBJ2-1): EPEVTQTPSHQVTQMGQEVILRCVPISNHLYFYWYRQILGQKVEFLVSFYNNEISEKSEIFDDQFSVERPDGSNFTLKIRSTKLEDSAMYFCASSIQGWDEQFFGPGTRLTVL.

This chain connects TRBV20-1 to TRBJ1-2; 7 nucleotides line up with TRBD1. The CDR3 spans 13 residues. The V gene's germline CDR1 is DFQATT and CDR2 SNEGSKA (reference sequence). Losses at the gene ends were 6 bases for V and 3 bases for J; bases not matched to a gene: 7. The CDR3 nucleotides are TGCAGTGCGGCCGGGACAGTGGACTATGGCTACACCTTC. Translated: CSAAGTVDYGYTF.